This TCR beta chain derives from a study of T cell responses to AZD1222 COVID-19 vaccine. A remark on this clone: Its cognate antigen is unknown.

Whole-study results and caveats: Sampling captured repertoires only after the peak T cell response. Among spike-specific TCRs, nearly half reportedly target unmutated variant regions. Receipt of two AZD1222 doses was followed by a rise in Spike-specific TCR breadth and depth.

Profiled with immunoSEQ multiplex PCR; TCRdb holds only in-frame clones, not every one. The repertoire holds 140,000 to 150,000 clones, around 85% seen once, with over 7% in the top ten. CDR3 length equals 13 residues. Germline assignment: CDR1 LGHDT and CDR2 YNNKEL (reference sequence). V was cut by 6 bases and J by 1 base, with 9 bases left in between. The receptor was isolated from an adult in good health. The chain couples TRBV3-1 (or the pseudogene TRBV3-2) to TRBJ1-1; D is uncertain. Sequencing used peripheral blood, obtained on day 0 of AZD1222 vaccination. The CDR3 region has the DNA TGTGCCAGCAGAAGGACCCAGAACACTGAAGCTTTCTTT. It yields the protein CASRRTQNTEAFF.